This T cell receptor (beta chain) is from a study of early T cells in non-severe SARS-CoV-2 infection. Study-level background: Sequencing of bulk RNA from unsorted whole blood was done, without chain pairing.

Unique molecular identifiers tagged individual cDNA molecules. TCRdb passed the 5' RACE reads through MiXCR, listing each CDR3 protein once. This table has about 130,000 distinct CDR3 sequences, about 15% appearing once. Findings and caveats of the study: VDJdb-based matching was biased toward anti-spike CD8 responses and missed private and CD4 specificities.

This clonotype has just a few counts. Antigen unknown. Trimming cost V 6 bases and J 7 bases; bases outside gene matches: 7. Germline values: CDR1 SGHVS, CDR2 FQNEAQ. CDR3 length equals 13 residues. The V call is TRBV7-8, the J call TRBJ1-2; 8 bases fit TRBD1. The clonotype originates from an adult who was a healthcare worker with PCR-confirmed SARS-CoV-2 infection or an uninfected control (not recorded which). The sequenced sample consisted of whole blood. CDR3 DNA sequence: TGTGCCAGCAGTTTCGGACAGGGCCTTGGCTACACCTTC. As protein: CASSFGQGLGYTF. The full variable domain, rest sourced from reference TRBV7-8 and TRBJ1-2, is GAGVSQSPRYKVAKRGQDVALRCDPISGHVSLFWYQQALGQGPEFLTYFQNEAQLDKSGLPSDRFFAERPEGSVSTLKIQRTQQEDSAVYLCASSFGQGLGYTFGSGTRLTVV.